What follows are 9 T cell receptor beta chains derived from one specimen sequenced in a study of human T cells and chemical hapten exposure. Time point in this sample: patch test 2, 6 weeks after DPC sensitization. This sample's treatment: therapeutic diphenylcyclopropenone sensitization with weekly scalp DPC. MiXCR was run by TCRdb on the RACE reads, yielding one entry per CDR3 protein. The sample has about 89,000 distinct CDR3 sequences; approximately 10% are singletons. The sample was whole blood, taken in connection with sensitization to the hapten diphenylcyclopropenone (DPC). These receptor sequences come from a man aged 35 to 55 with alopecia areata. Some clones in this sample may be carry-over from other donors' samples.

The rearrangement joins TRBV29-1 to TRBJ2-2, with 7 bases aligning to TRBD2. J lost 7 bases, V lost 5 bases, and 10 bases had no gene match. Germline V gives CDR1 SQVTM, CDR2 ANQGSEA. The CDR3 covers 14 residues. The DNA for the CDR3 is TGCAGCGTTTTCCTCCAGGGCGGGAGCGGGGAGCTGTTTTTT. This translates into CSVFLQGGSGELFF.

The V and J genes are TRBV6-1 and TRBJ2-1; 9 positions match TRBD2. The J segment lost 7 bases and the V segment lost 7 bases, leaving 11 bases of the junction unmatched. Germline V gene lookup returns CDR1 MNHNS and CDR2 SASEGT. The CDR3 runs 15 residues. For the CDR3, the DNA is TGTGCCAGCATTACCAGCGGGAGGTCTGGGAATGAGCAGTTCTTC. It yields the protein CASITSGRSGNEQFF.

This clonotype was counted a single time. The J gene is TRBJ2-3, the V gene TRBV5-4; possible D gene TRBD1, 6 bases. Trimming cost V 6 bases and J 7 bases, with 21 bases left between them. This CDR3 is 15 amino acids long. Germline CDR1 and CDR2: SGHNT and YYREEE (reference sequence). The CDR3, as DNA: TGTGCCAGCACTACGGACAGCCCAAACCTCAATACGCAGTATTTT. Encoded protein: CASTTDSPNLNTQYF.

This clonotype has a handful of counts. The J gene is TRBJ1-5, the V gene TRBV14; 10 bases map to TRBD1. CDR1 is SGHDN, CDR2 FVKESK, per germline. J gave up 5 bases and V 1 base, and 2 bases lay outside the gene matches. The CDR3 covers 15 residues. CDR3: CASSQGQGADQPQHF. Written as DNA, the CDR3 is TGTGCCAGCAGCCAAGGACAGGGGGCCGATCAGCCCCAGCATTTT.

This clonotype has at least ten counts. The chain joins TRBV20-1 to TRBJ2-7; the match to TRBD1 covers 9 bases. Germline lookup yields CDR1 DFQATT and CDR2 SNEGSKA (reference sequence). Trimming at V came to 5 bases and at J to 6 bases, leaving 14 bases not matched to a gene. The CDR3 covers 15 residues. CDR3 region: CSASTGGPGRSEQYF. In nucleotides, the CDR3 is TGCAGTGCTTCTACAGGGGGCCCGGGTCGATCCGAGCAGTACTTC.

Ten or more counts support this clonotype. The chain combines TRBV7-2 with TRBJ2-1; 10 nucleotides agree with TRBD2. J was trimmed by 6 bases and V by 3 bases; bases with no gene match: 5. Per germline, CDR1 SGHTA and CDR2 FQGNSA. The CDR3 is 15 amino acids. This chain's CDR3 is CASSFSGRLSNEQFF. For the CDR3, the DNA is TGTGCCAGCAGCTTTAGCGGGAGGCTGAGCAATGAGCAGTTCTTC.

This clonotype appeared many times. The chain is built from TRBV5-6 and TRBJ2-5, with TRBD2 identical over 9 bases. Losses at the gene ends were 1 base for V and 4 bases for J; bases not matched to a gene: 8. Per germline, CDR1 SGHDT and CDR2 YYEEEE. The CDR3 sequence is 16 residues long. For the CDR3, the DNA is TGTGCCAGCAGCTTGCGAGGTAGCGGGAGTGTAGAGACCCAGTACTTC. This sequence encodes CASSLRGSGSVETQYF.

This clonotype was observed a few times. The chain combines TRBV7-6 with TRBJ2-7; a possible D gene is TRBD2 (5 bases). The ends were cut back, 1 base at V and 5 bases at J, with 12 bases in the middle. The CDR3 is made up of 14 amino acids. CDR1 and CDR2 from the germline V gene are SGHVS and FNYEAQ. In DNA, the CDR3 is TGTGCCAGCAGCTTAGATACAGTGGGAGACGAGCAGTACTTC. Protein: CASSLDTVGDEQYF.

The rearrangement links TRBV12-3 or TRBV12-4 to TRBJ2-1; 11 nucleotides align to TRBD2. The CDR3 is made up of 14 amino acids. J gave up 7 bases and V 7 bases, and 6 bases lay outside the gene matches. The CDR3 loop reads CASTGTSGTNEQFF. CDR3 nucleotide sequence: TGTGCCAGCACCGGGACTAGCGGTACGAATGAGCAGTTCTTC.